The 14 T cell receptor beta chains in this list originate from one sample, sequenced in a study of OX40 agonist ivuxolimab in advanced cancers. The method was immunoSEQ multiplex PCR; TCRdb's version includes in-frame clones alone and lacks a portion of them. Among about 45,000 clones listed, roughly 90% were seen once. The source was CD4+ or CD8+ T cells sorted from blood, collected in a trial of the OX40 agonist ivuxolimab. Receptors originate from an adult with an advanced solid tumor such as melanoma, head and neck, liver or kidney cancer.

The genes are TRBV6-1 and TRBJ2-7, with D hard to call. The germline CDR1 and CDR2 sequences are MNHNS and SASEGT. CDR3 length equals 15 residues. Trimming took 6 bases from V and 3 from J, leaving 18 bases between them. This CDR3 is CASSIRQDNGYEQYF. The CDR3 DNA is TGTGCCAGCAGCATACGGCAGGATAATGGCTACGAGCAGTACTTC.

This chain connects TRBV30 to TRBJ2-1; D is uncertain. CDR1 and CDR2 (germline): GTSNPN, SVGIG (reference sequence). The CDR3 is 15 residues long. V was clipped by 5 bases and J by 6 bases, with 20 bases between them. This CDR3 reads CAWALPSGLLNEQFF. CDR3 nucleotide sequence: TGTGCCTGGGCCCTCCCCTCGGGCTTACTCAATGAGCAGTTCTTC. Drawing the rest from reference TRBV30 and TRBJ2-1, the complete variable domain is SQTIHQWPATLVQPVGSPLSLECTVEGTSNPNLYWYRQAAGRGLQLLFYSVGIGQISSEVPQNLSASRPQDRQFILSSKKLLLSDSGFYLCAWALPSGLLNEQFFGPGTRLTVL.

The chain has TRBV6-5 and TRBJ2-3; D gene ambiguous. The CDR3 consists of 14 residues. V was pared by 2 bases and J by 0 bases, with 6 bases between. Germline values: CDR1 MNHEY, CDR2 SVGAGI. The CDR3 here is CASSYVLSTDTQYF. CDR3 in DNA: TGTGCCAGCAGTTACGTCCTGAGCACAGATACGCAGTATTTT.

The genes are TRBV6-6 and TRBJ1-3; 7 nucleotides line up with TRBD1. CDR3 length equals 14 residues. Germline lookup yields CDR1 MNHNY and CDR2 SVGAGI (reference sequence). V shed 7 bases and J 0 bases; nucleotides not matched to a gene: 3. CDR3 sequence reads: CASTWDSSGNTIYF. The CDR3 DNA is TGTGCCAGCACGTGGGACAGCTCTGGAAACACCATATATTTT.

The J gene is TRBJ1-2, the V gene TRBV4-1; D unresolved. This CDR3 is 15 amino acids long. Between the trimmed V and J ends, which lost 4 bases and 7 bases, there was a span of 19 bases. Germline assignment: CDR1 MGHRA and CDR2 YSYEKL. CDR3 in amino acids: CASSPTSGNRGGYTF. The CDR3 DNA is TGCGCCAGCAGCCCAACCTCGGGGAATCGGGGTGGCTACACCTTC.

V usage is TRBV14 and J usage is TRBJ1-2; D unresolved. The CDR3 loop spans 14 amino acids. Trimming shortened V by 1 base and J by 2 bases, and 8 bases separated the two germline ends. Germline CDR1 SGHDN, CDR2 FVKESK. In DNA, the CDR3 is TGTGCCAGCAGCCAAGTGTCCGGGAACTATGGCTACACCTTC. Translating it yields CASSQVSGNYGYTF.

V gene TRBV6-5 combines with J gene TRBJ1-1; D possibly corresponds to TRBD1 (5 bases). In germline, CDR1 is MNHEY, CDR2 SVGAGI. V lost 6 bases, J lost 4 bases, and 9 bases lay in between. CDR3 size: 12 residues. For the CDR3, the DNA is TGTGCCAGCAGCCCCGGGACCACTGAAGCTTTCTTT. Translated: CASSPGTTEAFF.

The DNA of the CDR3 is TGTGCCAGCAGTCCCGGACGCTTCTCCTACAATGAGCAGTTCTTC. It specifies CASSPGRFSYNEQFF. This chain connects TRBV7-6 to TRBJ2-1; D unresolved. Germline values: CDR1 SGHVS, CDR2 FNYEAQ. The V gene lost 6 bases and the J gene lost 0 bases, with 12 bases spanning the gap. The CDR3 spans 15 residues.

This chain joins TRBV6-6 and TRBJ2-7; D is undetermined. The V gene lost 4 bases and the J gene lost 6 bases, with 7 bases spanning the gap. Germline CDR1 MNHNY, CDR2 SVGAGI (reference sequence). The CDR3 covers 11 residues. The CDR3 DNA follows: TGTGCCAGCAGTTCCCCCCCCGAGCAGTACTTC. It specifies CASSSPPEQYF.

The genes are TRBV19 and TRBJ1-5; D ambiguous. V lost 4 bases and J lost 1, with 11 bases in between. CDR1 and CDR2 from the germline V gene are LNHDA and SQIVND (reference sequence). The CDR3 runs 15 residues. DNA of the CDR3: TGTGCCAGTAGTACGAACCGGGCAAGCAATCAGCCCCAGCATTTT. It is translated as CASSTNRASNQPQHF. Drawing the rest from reference TRBV19 and TRBJ1-5, the complete variable domain is DGGITQSPKYLFRKEGQNVTLSCEQNLNHDAMYWYRQDPGQGLRLIYYSQIVNDFQKGDIAEGYSVSREKKESFPLTVTSAQKNPTAFYLCASSTNRASNQPQHFGDGTRLSIL.

This chain joins TRBV5-4 and TRBJ2-7; 14 positions agree with TRBD2. The CDR3 spans 17 residues. Germline assignment: CDR1 SGHNT and CDR2 YYREEE (reference sequence). Trimming at V came to 1 base and at J to 1 base, leaving 4 bases not matched to a gene. In nucleotides, the CDR3 is TGTGCCAGCAGCTTGTGGGGGACTAGCGGGAGATCCTACGAGCAGTACTTC. This sequence encodes CASSLWGTSGRSYEQYF.

This clone ranks as medium-sized. This chain connects TRBV7-2 to TRBJ1-2; D unresolved. V was shortened by 4 bases and J by 0 bases, with 18 bases between the two germline ends. Looked up from germline, CDR1 is SGHTA and CDR2 is FQGNSA. This CDR3 is built from 17 residues. The CDR3 DNA reads as TGTGCCAGCAGCTCCCCCCAGGCCTGGAATTCTAACTATGGCTACACCTTC. Translation gives CASSSPQAWNSNYGYTF.

About this clone itself: An end of the junction does not agree with germline; a read error may underlie this. Other DNA sequences in this sample translate to the same CDR3. J is TRBJ1-2 and V is TRBV29-1; D remains unclear. The germline V gene has CDR1 SQVTM and CDR2 ANQGSEA. The CDR3 contains 13 residues. The chain's CDR3 is CSVVYPGNYGYTF. In DNA, the CDR3 is TGCAGCGTTGTGTACCCGGGTAACTACGGCTACACCTTC.

This chain connects TRBV19 to TRBJ1-1; D remains unclear. Germline CDR1 is LNHDA and CDR2 is SQIVND (reference sequence). The CDR3 spans 13 residues. The ends were cut back, 2 bases at V and 1 base at J, with 5 bases in the middle. CDR3 nucleotides: TGTGCCAGTAGTATAATCCCGAACACTGAAGCTTTCTTT. It encodes CASSIIPNTEAFF.